This T cell receptor (beta chain) was found in a study of blood T cell repertoires in COVID-19. Overall study context: There were acute and convalescent COVID-19 samples, and they came from the United States, Italy and Spain. Nucleic acid was either cDNA or gDNA, and it came from T cells, B-cell-depleted T cells, or PBMCs.

The CDR3 covers 16 residues. Germline trimming cut 0 bases from V and 7 bases from J; bases unmatched to any gene: 8. The germline gives CDR1 SGHNT, CDR2 YYREEE (reference sequence). Assignment of participants to cohorts was predicated upon participant-reported clinical history. Some clones are missing from TCRdb's copy, which holds only in-frame ones; the method was immunoSEQ multiplex PCR. The sample shows some 180,000 clones, about 86% of them seen only once. V is TRBV5-4 and J is TRBJ2-1, with 9 bases matching TRBD2. This TCR was recovered from a woman between 40 and 50 years old in a cohort exposed to, infected with or recovered from COVID-19 (not recorded which). The sequencing sample was made of PBMCs or T cells enriched from blood (not recorded which). The CDR3 loop reads CASSLDGSGSGNEQFF. Written as DNA, the CDR3 is TGTGCCAGCAGCTTGGATGGTAGCGGGAGTGGGAATGAGCAGTTCTTC.